The clone carrying this T cell receptor beta chain was counted at least ten times. Its antigen is not identified. The data derive from a study of shared clonotypes between healthy human individuals. Sorted-subset replicate PCRs used around 200 ng of genomic DNA. This amount corresponded to about 30,000 T cell genomes. Assay used: immunoSEQ multiplex PCR; TCRdb lists only in-frame clones, some missing. Of around 750,000 clones listed, around 67% are singletons. Study conclusions and caveats: Represented genetic and exposure-history diversity was restricted by having few donors. Researchers found naive subsets generally carried larger estimated richness than memory subsets. It was expected that sequencing depth would affect clonotype sharing among donors.

After removal of 3 bases from V and 12 bases from J, the junction contained 14 bases not matched to a gene. There are 16 residues in the CDR3. Germline V gene data show CDR1 as SEHNR and CDR2 as FQNEAQ (reference sequence). The TCR was taken from a young woman in good health. The chain links TRBV7-9 to TRBJ1-4, with 9 bases fitting TRBD1. The sequenced sample was memory CD4+ T cells sorted from blood. Documented subset: CD45RA-negative fraction. The CDR3 protein is CASSFDPGQGLLELFF. The CDR3 nucleotides read TGTGCCAGCAGCTTTGACCCGGGACAGGGACTTTTGGAACTGTTTTTT.